This is a list of T cell receptor beta chains from one sample in a study of T cells in Graves' hyperthyroidism and ophthalmopathy. MiXCR, run by TCRdb on the multiplex PCR reads, gives a single entry per CDR3 protein. The repertoire holds under 350,000 distinct CDR3 sequences, with 21% as singletons. The material sequenced was blood. These receptors came from a woman aged 45-59 years with Graves' hyperthyroidism. Each CDR3 is given with its conserved first and last residue. A D gene is named only where the DNA matches it firmly. Not every row has a clone size; where given, it reads once, few, many or a size class.

D gene | clone size | CDR3 length | V gene | CDR3 protein
. | . | 15 | TRBV9 | CASGERQDSYNEQFF
. | . | 13 | TRBV7-2 | CASSAAGMDTQYF
TRBD2 | many | 15 | TRBV5-1 | CASSPSGASTDTQYF
TRBD1 | many | 15 | TRBV20-1 | CSAPMGRGLSEKLFF
TRBD1 | few | 14 | TRBV24-1 | CATSGQGGVVEQFF
. | few | 16 | TRBV7-6 | CASSEAGARSGNTIYF
. | . | 13 | TRBV6-1 | CASSQQWAYEQYF
. | . | 16 | TRBV25-1 | CASSEFNGRASYGYTF
. | many | 13 | TRBV2 | CASSPTWGAEQYF
. | . | 16 | TRBV12-3/TRBV12-4 | CASSLRGTEMNTEAFF
TRBD2 | many | 15 | TRBV11-2 | CASSSGLAGGDEQFF
. | many | 14 | TRBV7-8 | CASSLYRAWETQYF
. | many | 16 | TRBV24-1 | CATSDPGTFSYNEQFF
. | many | 14 | TRBV3-1 | CASSQDNPRHGYTF
. | many | 14 | TRBV6-6 | CASSYPGASETQYF
. | many | 16 | TRBV20-1 | CSARTRGRLSDNEQFF
. | once | 15 | TRBV10-3 | CAITADSSLNYGYTF
. | . | 15 | TRBV5-1 | CASSLEGDGNQPQHF
TRBD1 | many | 13 | TRBV20-1 | CSAPRTGVHEQYF
. | . | 14 | TRBV24-1 | CATSDSQPIGELFF
TRBD1 | many | 19 | TRBV28 | CASSSSRDRGLSGANVLTF
. | . | 13 | TRBV12-3/TRBV12-4 | CASSSRGSNGYTF
. | many | 13 | TRBV20-1 | CSARSGIYYEQYF
TRBD1 | many | 13 | TRBV11-1 | CASSRQGGETQYF
. | many | 15 | TRBV11-2 | CASSLGGLNSNTQYF
. | many | 11 | TRBV3-1 | CASSARGPLHF
TRBD2 | many | 14 | TRBV20-1 | CSASSGGDTGELFF
. | . | 13 | TRBV6-1 | CASSEQGTNEQFF
TRBD1 | . | 21 | TRBV4-1 | CASSQDALGTGGPPVPYEQYF
. | many | 13 | TRBV3-1 | CASSPPMNTEAFF
TRBD2 | many | 15 | TRBV28 | CASTPTSGRFNEQFF
. | . | 15 | TRBV7-9 | CASSPKRIKGNMQYF
. | few | 15 | TRBV20-1 | CSARSVGDPKSPLHF
. | many | 16 | TRBV10-3 | CAISGSKGRSNTEAFF
. | few | 14 | TRBV4-1 | CASSQALDRRGYTF
. | . | 14 | TRBV6-1 | CASFSKQPHYGYTF
. | . | 14 | TRBV28 | CASSSISRGAGYTF
. | many | 15 | TRBV4-2 | CASSQDEGRVTEAFF
TRBD2 | . | 14 | TRBV2 | CASRSSGSPETQYF
TRBD2 | many | 17 | TRBV12-3/TRBV12-4 | CASSLGTRTLSTDTQYF
TRBD2 | many | 17 | TRBV11-3 | CASSLTGTSALYNEQFF
. | many | 13 | TRBV28 | CASSPPRGETQYF
. | many | 14 | TRBV20-1 | CSARRGAGNTEAFF
. | few | 10 | TRBV6-1 | CATNLLVQYF
. | many | 14 | TRBV7-2 | CASSQAGVRQPQHF
. | . | 14 | TRBV2 | CASSWGSANEKLFF
. | many | 12 | TRBV18 | CASSRRVYEQYF
. | many | 15 | TRBV9 | CASSPGHVGSGELFF
TRBD1 | . | 13 | TRBV4-2 | CASSQGTGYEQYF
TRBD2 | few | 18 | TRBV25-1 | CASSTIAGAHGPYNEQFF
. | . | 16 | TRBV2 | CASSSGKLGLLYGYTF
TRBD1 | . | 16 | TRBV19 | CASSMRWTGSNYEQYF
. | many | 15 | TRBV5-1 | CASRTGTGGYQPQHF
. | many | 15 | TRBV3-1 | CASAEKWGGTGEQYF
. | many | 15 | TRBV28 | CASRPDPISNYGYTF
. | few | 13 | TRBV12-3/TRBV12-4 | CASSFGGAGGYTF
. | many | 12 | TRBV3-1 | CASSLLGNEQFF
TRBD1 | . | 14 | TRBV6-1 | CAGGDRGLGYEQYF